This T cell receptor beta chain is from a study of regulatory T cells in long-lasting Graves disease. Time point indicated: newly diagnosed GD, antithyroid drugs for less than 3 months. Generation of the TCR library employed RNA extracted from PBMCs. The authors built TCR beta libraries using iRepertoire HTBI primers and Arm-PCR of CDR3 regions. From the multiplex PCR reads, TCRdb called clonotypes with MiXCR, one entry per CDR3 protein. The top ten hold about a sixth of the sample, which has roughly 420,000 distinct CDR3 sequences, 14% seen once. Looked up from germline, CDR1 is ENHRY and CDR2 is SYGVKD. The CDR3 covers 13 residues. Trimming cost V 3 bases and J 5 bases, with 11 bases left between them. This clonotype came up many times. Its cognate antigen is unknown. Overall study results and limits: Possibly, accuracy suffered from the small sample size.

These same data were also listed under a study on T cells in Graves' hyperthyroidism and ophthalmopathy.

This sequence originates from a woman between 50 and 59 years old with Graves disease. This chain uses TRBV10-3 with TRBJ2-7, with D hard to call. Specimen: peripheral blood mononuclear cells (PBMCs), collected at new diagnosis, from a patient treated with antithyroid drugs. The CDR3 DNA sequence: TGTGCCATCAGTGACTGGGTTCGGAACGAGCAGTACTTC. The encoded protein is CAISDWVRNEQYF.